The clone carrying this TCR beta chain occurred a few times. Its antigen is as yet unknown. The data stem from a study of cytomegalovirus exposure and HLA in healthy donors. Study observations and caveats: Earlier analysis found most TCR beta V segments productive about 87% or about 30% of the time. Association of approximately 18,000 TCR beta sequences with HLA alleles was found at 0.05 false discovery rate in a later analysis. Among TCR beta chains of equal frequency, HLA-associated ones were more clonally expanded in a later analysis.

This PCR relied on a set of 60 Vbeta primers and 13 Jbeta primers. The protocol was immunoSEQ multiplex PCR, while the TCRdb copy is restricted to in-frame clones and leaves out a portion. The sample has approximately 150,000 clones; roughly 76% are singletons. With V trimmed by 4 bases and J by 1 base, 5 bases remained unmatched. The CDR3 sequence is 15 residues long. Germline assignment: CDR1 KGHSH and CDR2 LQKENI. The TCR sequence derives from a woman aged 18-29 years in good health and CMV-seropositive. The gene calls are TRBV18 and TRBJ2-5; 8 positions match TRBD2. The sequenced sample consisted of PBMCs. CDR3 protein: CASSRSSGGQETQYF. Written as DNA, the CDR3 is TGTGCCAGCTCACGGTCCAGCGGGGGCCAAGAGACCCAGTACTTC.